This T cell receptor beta chain appears in the sequencing data of a study of cytomegalovirus exposure and HLA in healthy donors. Overall study: Falling in the Caucasian-associated ancestry cluster were about 83% of 398 genotyped donors.

Study-level points and caveats: Donors were assumed by presence/absence analyses to have roughly uniform sequencing depth. The records held CMV serostatus as the only immune exposure information. Later analysis suggested most CMV-associated TCR beta chains were HLA-restricted.

PCR primers comprised 60 Vbeta and 13 Jbeta primers. Data came from immunoSEQ multiplex PCR; TCRdb stores just in-frame clones and leaves some out. The table records over 200,000 clones, about 70% of them present only once. CDR1 is SNHLY, CDR2 FYNNEI, per germline. This CDR3 contains 16 residues. V dropped 3 bases and J dropped 5 bases, with 19 bases sitting between them. Remarks on this clone: Its antigen remains unidentified.

The sequencing sample was made of PBMCs. The V call is TRBV2, the J call TRBJ1-1, with a possible D match to TRBD1 (6 bases). The TCR sequence derives from a woman aged 30 to 39 in good health and CMV-seronegative. The CDR3 is CASSDDPHRARTEAFF. The CDR3 DNA sequence: TGTGCCAGCAGTGATGACCCCCACAGGGCGAGGACTGAAGCTTTCTTT.